This TCR beta chain was obtained from a study of cytomegalovirus exposure and HLA in healthy donors. This clone was observed once. The antigen remains unidentified. Broader study findings: Altogether, 150 or so TCR beta chains were recorded as cytomegalovirus-associated.

Germline V lookup: CDR1 MNHNS, CDR2 SASEGT. The CDR3 is 15 amino acids. Trimming removed 3 bases at V and 4 bases at J, with 13 bases between. In the PCR, 60 Vbeta and 13 Jbeta primers were used. The protocol was immunoSEQ multiplex PCR, while the TCRdb copy is restricted to in-frame clones and leaves out a portion. The table records 95,000 to 100,000 clones, 60% to 75% of them present only once. The chain joins TRBV6-1 to TRBJ1-3; D gene unclear. Sequences were obtained from PBMCs. This receptor was taken from a middle-aged man in good health and CMV-seronegative. CDR3 protein: CASSDQEEGGNTIYF. The CDR3 nucleotides are TGTGCCAGCAGTGACCAGGAAGAAGGAGGAAACACCATATATTTT.